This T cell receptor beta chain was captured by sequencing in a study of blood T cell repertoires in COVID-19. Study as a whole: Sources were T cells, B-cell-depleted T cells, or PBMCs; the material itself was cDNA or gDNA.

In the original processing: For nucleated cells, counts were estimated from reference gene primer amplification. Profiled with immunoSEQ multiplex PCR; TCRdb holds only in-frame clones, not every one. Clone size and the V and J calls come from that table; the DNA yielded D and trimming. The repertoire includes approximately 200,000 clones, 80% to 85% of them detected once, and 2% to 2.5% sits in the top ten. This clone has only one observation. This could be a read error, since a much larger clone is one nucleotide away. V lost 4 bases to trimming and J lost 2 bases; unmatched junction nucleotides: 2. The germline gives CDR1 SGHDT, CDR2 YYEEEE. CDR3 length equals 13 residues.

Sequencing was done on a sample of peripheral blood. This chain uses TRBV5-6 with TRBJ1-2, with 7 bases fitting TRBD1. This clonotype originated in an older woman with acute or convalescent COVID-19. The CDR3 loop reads CASSPDRNYGYTF. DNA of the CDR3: TGTGCCAGCAGCCCGGACAGGAACTATGGCTACACCTTC.